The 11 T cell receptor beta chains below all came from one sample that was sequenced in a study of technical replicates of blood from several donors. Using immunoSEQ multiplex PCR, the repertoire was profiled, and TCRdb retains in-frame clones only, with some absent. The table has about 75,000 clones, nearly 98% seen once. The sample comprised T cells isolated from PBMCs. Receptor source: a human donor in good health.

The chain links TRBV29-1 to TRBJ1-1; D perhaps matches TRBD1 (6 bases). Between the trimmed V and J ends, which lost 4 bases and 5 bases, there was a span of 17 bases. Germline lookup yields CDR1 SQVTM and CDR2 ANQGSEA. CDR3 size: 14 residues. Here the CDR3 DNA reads TGCAGCGTTGCGGTCTGGGGGCTAGAGACTGAAGCTTTCTTT. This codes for CSVAVWGLETEAFF.

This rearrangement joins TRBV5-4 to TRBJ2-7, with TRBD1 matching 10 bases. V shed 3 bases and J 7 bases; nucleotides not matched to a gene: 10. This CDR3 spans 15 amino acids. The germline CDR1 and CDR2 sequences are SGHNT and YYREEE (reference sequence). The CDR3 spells CASSYPDRGLGEQYF. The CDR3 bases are TGTGCCAGCAGCTATCCAGACAGGGGGCTCGGGGAGCAGTACTTC.

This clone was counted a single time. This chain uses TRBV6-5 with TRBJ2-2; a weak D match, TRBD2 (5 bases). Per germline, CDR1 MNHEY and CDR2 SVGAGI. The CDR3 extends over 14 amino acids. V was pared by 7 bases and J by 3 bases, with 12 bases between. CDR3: CASTSSGYTGELFF. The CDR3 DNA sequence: TGTGCCAGCACTAGCTCCGGGTACACCGGGGAGCTGTTTTTT.

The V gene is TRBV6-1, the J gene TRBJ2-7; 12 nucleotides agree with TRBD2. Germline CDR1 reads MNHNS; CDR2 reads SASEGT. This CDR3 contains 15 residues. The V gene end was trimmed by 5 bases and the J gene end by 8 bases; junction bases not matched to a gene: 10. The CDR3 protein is CASSLLRTSGAQQYF. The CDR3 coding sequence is TGTGCCAGCAGTCTCCTCCGGACTAGCGGGGCCCAGCAGTACTTC.

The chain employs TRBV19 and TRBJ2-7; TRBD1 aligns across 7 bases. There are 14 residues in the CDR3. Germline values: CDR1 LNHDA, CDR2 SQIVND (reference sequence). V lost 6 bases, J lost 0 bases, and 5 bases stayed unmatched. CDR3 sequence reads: CASSKQGNSYEQYF. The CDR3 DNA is TGTGCCAGTAGCAAACAGGGGAACTCCTACGAGCAGTACTTC.

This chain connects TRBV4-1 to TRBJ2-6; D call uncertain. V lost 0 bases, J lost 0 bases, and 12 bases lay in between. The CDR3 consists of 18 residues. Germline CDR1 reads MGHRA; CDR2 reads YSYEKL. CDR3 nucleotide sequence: TGCGCCAGCAGCCAAGAACAGTCCTCCTTCTCTGGGGCCAACGTCCTGACTTTC. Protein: CASSQEQSSFSGANVLTF.

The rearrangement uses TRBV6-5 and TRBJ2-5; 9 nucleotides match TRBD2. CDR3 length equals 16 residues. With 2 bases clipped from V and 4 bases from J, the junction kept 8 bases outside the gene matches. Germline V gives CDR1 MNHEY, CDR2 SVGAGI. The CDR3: CASSYAAGGLRETQYF. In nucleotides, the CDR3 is TGTGCCAGCAGTTACGCTGCGGGAGGGCTGAGAGAGACCCAGTACTTC.

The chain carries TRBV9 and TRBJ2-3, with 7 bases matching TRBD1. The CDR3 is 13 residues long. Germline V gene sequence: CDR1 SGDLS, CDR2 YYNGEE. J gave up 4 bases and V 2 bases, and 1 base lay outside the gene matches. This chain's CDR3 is CASSVGTADTQYF. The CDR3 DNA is TGTGCCAGCAGCGTGGGGACAGCAGATACGCAGTATTTT.

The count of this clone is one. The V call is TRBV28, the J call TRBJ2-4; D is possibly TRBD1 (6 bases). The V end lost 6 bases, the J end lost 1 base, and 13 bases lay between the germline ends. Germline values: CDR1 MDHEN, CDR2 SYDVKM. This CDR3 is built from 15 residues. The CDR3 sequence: CASSGTGLAKNIQYF. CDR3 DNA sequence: TGTGCCAGCAGCGGAACAGGGTTGGCCAAAAACATTCAGTACTTC.

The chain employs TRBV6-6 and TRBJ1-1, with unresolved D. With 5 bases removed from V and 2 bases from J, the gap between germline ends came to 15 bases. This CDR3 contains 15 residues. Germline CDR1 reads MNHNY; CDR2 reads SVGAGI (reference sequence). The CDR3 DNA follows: TGTGCCAGCAGTCCCATAGACAACAGAAACACTGAAGCTTTCTTT. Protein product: CASSPIDNRNTEAFF.

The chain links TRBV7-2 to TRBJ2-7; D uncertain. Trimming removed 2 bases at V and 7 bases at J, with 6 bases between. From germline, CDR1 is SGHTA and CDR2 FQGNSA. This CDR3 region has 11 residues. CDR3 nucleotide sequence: TGTGCCAGCAGCTTAACAGTAGAGCAGTACTTC. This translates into CASSLTVEQYF.